These T cell receptor beta chains were read from a single sample in a study of T cell responses to AZD1222 COVID-19 vaccine. The method was immunoSEQ multiplex PCR; TCRdb's version includes in-frame clones alone and lacks a portion of them. The data show around 100,000 clones, 65% to 85% seen once. Here the sequenced sample was peripheral blood, taken on day 0 of AZD1222 vaccination. The receptors here all came from an adult in good health. CDR3s include the opening cysteine and the closing phenylalanine or tryptophan. The D gene is left open where the match is weak. The size of a clone is reported for some rows only, either as once, few or many, or as a class for expanded clones.

D gene	V gene	clone size	J gene	CDR3 protein	CDR3 DNA
TRBD1	TRBV7-2	NA	TRBJ1-5	CASSLGVRTGADQPQHF	TGTGCCAGCAGCTTAGGCGTCCGGACAGGGGCGGATCAGCCCCAGCATTTT
NA	TRBV7-7	few	TRBJ1-3	CASSSGWATGNTIYF	TGTGCTAGCAGCTCGGGCTGGGCCACTGGAAACACCATATATTTT
TRBD1	TRBV7-2	NA	TRBJ1-6	CASSLEGTGNSPLHF	TGTGCCAGCAGCTTAGAAGGGACAGGAAATTCACCCCTCCACTTT
TRBD1	TRBV28	NA	TRBJ1-5	CASRGSGGGQPQHF	TGTGCCAGCAGAGGATCAGGGGGCGGTCAGCCCCAGCATTTT
NA	TRBV5-4	once	TRBJ1-4	CASSSLADEKVFF	TGTGCCAGCAGCTCACTTGCCGACGAAAAGGTGTTTTTT
NA	TRBV27	NA	TRBJ2-7	CASSQRASSYEQYF	TGTGCCAGCAGTCAGCGAGCCAGCTCCTACGAGCAGTACTTC
NA	TRBV19	NA	TRBJ1-1	CASSIAEGHGFTEAFF	TGTGCCAGTAGTATAGCGGAAGGGCATGGGTTCACTGAAGCTTTCTTT
NA	TRBV29-1	NA	TRBJ2-3	CSVEDRGPDTQYF	TGCAGCGTTGAAGATCGGGGGCCAGATACGCAGTATTTT
TRBD1	TRBV7-2	NA	TRBJ1-5	CASSTDRVGQPQHF	TGTGCCAGCAGCACAGACAGGGTGGGCCAGCCCCAGCATTTT
NA	TRBV4-3	NA	TRBJ1-1	CASSQARGGGTEAFF	TGCGCCAGCAGCCAAGCGAGAGGAGGGGGCACTGAAGCTTTCTTT
NA	TRBV5-1	NA	TRBJ2-3	CASSLGRVGDTQYF	TGCGCCAGCAGCCTAGGCCGGGTCGGGGATACGCAGTATTTT
NA	TRBV28	NA	TRBJ1-5	CASSRGIGSYSNQPQHF	TGTGCCAGCAGTAGGGGGATTGGGTCTTATAGCAATCAGCCCCAGCATTTT
TRBD2	TRBV6-2/TRBV6-3	NA	TRBJ2-1	CASSYTGTSLNEQFF	TGTGCCAGCAGTTATACTGGGACTAGCCTCAATGAGCAGTTCTTC
TRBD1	TRBV6-5	NA	TRBJ2-7	CASRLTGSSYEQYF	TGTGCCAGCAGGTTGACAGGGAGCTCCTACGAGCAGTACTTC
TRBD2	TRBV3-1/TRBV3-2	once	TRBJ2-3	CARSGGPDTQYF	TGTGCCAGGTCGGGAGGGCCAGATACGCAGTATTTT
TRBD1	TRBV9	once	TRBJ1-6	CASSEPGTGVLPLHF	TGTGCCAGCAGCGAGCCCGGGACAGGGGTATTGCCCCTCCACTTT
NA	TRBV5-1	NA	TRBJ1-4	CASSKGDREFPGKLFF	TGCGCCAGCAGCAAAGGCGACCGCGAGTTTCCTGGAAAACTGTTTTTT
TRBD1	TRBV3-1/TRBV3-2	few	TRBJ2-1	CASSPEEGASYNEQFF	TGTGCCAGCAGCCCGGAAGAGGGGGCTTCCTACAATGAGCAGTTCTTC
NA	TRBV5-1	NA	TRBJ1-1	CASSLETTEAFF	TGCGCCAGCAGCTTGGAGACAACTGAAGCTTTCTTT
NA	TRBV6-1	NA	TRBJ1-2	CASSEARGALNYGYTF	TGTGCCAGCAGTGAAGCGCGGGGGGCGCTTAACTATGGCTACACCTTC
NA	TRBV5-1	NA	TRBJ1-2	CASSLEGRVNYGYTF	TGCGCCAGCAGCTTGGAAGGCAGGGTAAACTATGGCTACACCTTC
NA	TRBV10-3	NA	TRBJ2-5	CAISESGETQYF	TGTGCCATCAGTGAGTCAGGCGAGACCCAGTACTTC
TRBD2	TRBV9	NA	TRBJ2-3	CASSPKGSGSPTDTQYF	TGTGCCAGCAGCCCAAAAGGAAGCGGGAGCCCCACAGATACGCAGTATTTT
TRBD1	TRBV5-1	NA	TRBJ2-3	CASSPDRASTDTQYF	TGCGCCAGCAGCCCGGACAGGGCTAGCACAGATACGCAGTATTTT
TRBD1	TRBV6-6	NA	TRBJ1-2	CASSSGQGLDGYTF	TGTGCCAGCAGTTCCGGACAGGGGCTGGATGGCTACACCTTC
NA	TRBV28	NA	TRBJ1-4	CASREDSPNEKLFF	TGTGCCAGCAGAGAAGACAGCCCAAATGAAAAACTGTTTTTT
TRBD1	TRBV2	NA	TRBJ1-1	CASRGQVGTEAFF	TGTGCCAGCAGAGGACAGGTAGGCACTGAAGCTTTCTTT
NA	TRBV11-1	NA	TRBJ1-3	CASSWSAGGNTIYF	TGTGCCAGCAGTTGGTCTGCCGGGGGAAACACCATATATTTT
NA	TRBV27	NA	TRBJ1-2	CASSLSAYSGYGYTF	TGTGCCAGCAGTTTATCGGCTTACAGTGGGTATGGCTACACCTTC
NA	TRBV5-6	NA	TRBJ2-7	CASSFVGGRGYEQYF	TGTGCCAGCAGCTTCGTCGGGGGCAGGGGCTACGAGCAGTACTTC
NA	TRBV7-2	NA	TRBJ1-5	CASSFLDSNQPQHF	TGTGCCAGCAGCTTTCTGGACAGTAATCAGCCCCAGCATTTT
TRBD2	TRBV18	NA	TRBJ2-7	CASSPVGLAVYEQYF	TGTGCCAGCTCACCGGTGGGACTAGCTGTATACGAGCAGTACTTC
NA	TRBV6-6	NA	TRBJ2-1	CASSPNEQFF	TGTGCCAGCAGCCCCAATGAGCAGTTCTTC
NA	TRBV2	NA	TRBJ1-5	CASRRDGRAQPQHF	TGTGCCAGCAGGAGGGACGGGAGGGCCCAGCCCCAGCATTTT
TRBD1	TRBV4-1	NA	TRBJ2-7	CASSQVRPTGTYEQYF	TGCGCCAGCAGCCAAGTAAGACCGACAGGGACGTACGAGCAGTACTTC
NA	TRBV7-2	NA	TRBJ1-1	CASSPGRGRGTEAFF	TGTGCCAGCAGCCCCGGACGGGGAAGAGGGACTGAAGCTTTCTTT
TRBD2	TRBV7-9	NA	TRBJ2-1	CASSLGVGTSGTYNEQFF	TGTGCCAGCAGCTTAGGGGTCGGGACTAGCGGGACCTACAATGAGCAGTTCTTC
TRBD1	TRBV18	NA	TRBJ2-7	CASSQGQADSYEQYF	TGTGCCAGCTCACAGGGACAGGCGGACTCCTACGAGCAGTACTTC
NA	TRBV28	NA	TRBJ2-1	CASSLFPSYPEQFF	TGTGCCAGCAGTTTATTCCCGTCATACCCTGAGCAGTTCTTC
NA	TRBV9	NA	TRBJ1-1	CASSVVEHTEAFF	TGTGCCAGCAGCGTAGTCGAACACACTGAAGCTTTCTTT
NA	TRBV19	NA	TRBJ2-7	CASSIEGTSSYEQYF	TGTGCCAGTAGTATAGAAGGGACCTCTTCCTACGAGCAGTACTTC
TRBD2	TRBV7-2	NA	TRBJ2-1	CASSLSGRAYNEQFF	TGTGCCAGCAGCCTTAGCGGGAGGGCCTACAATGAGCAGTTCTTC
NA	TRBV11-2	NA	TRBJ1-5	CASSSGSHQPQHF	TGTGCCAGCAGTTCAGGGTCTCATCAGCCCCAGCATTTT
NA	TRBV21-1	NA	TRBJ2-7	CASSIGLGGIGLAGDYEQYF	TGTGCCAGCAGCATCGGGCTGGGGGGTATAGGACTAGCGGGAGATTACGAGCAGTACTTC
NA	TRBV7-9	NA	TRBJ1-3	CASSPLGDGNTIYF	TGTGCCAGCAGCCCCCTGGGTGATGGAAACACCATATATTTT
TRBD2	TRBV28	NA	TRBJ2-1	CASSWGGAPFNEQFF	TGTGCCAGCTCTTGGGGAGGGGCCCCATTCAATGAGCAGTTCTTC
NA	TRBV23-1	NA	TRBJ2-3	CASSQFWGSDTQYF	TGCGCCAGCAGTCAATTTTGGGGTTCAGATACGCAGTATTTT
NA	TRBV7-9	NA	TRBJ1-1	CAIEGGLEAFF	TGTGCCATAGAAGGGGGTCTTGAAGCTTTCTTT
NA	TRBV12-3/TRBV12-4	once	TRBJ1-5	CASSFNSNQPQHF	TGTGCCAGCAGTTTTAATAGCAATCAGCCCCAGCATTTT
TRBD1	TRBV5-6	NA	TRBJ2-1	CASSSGQGRNEQFF	TGTGCCAGCAGCTCGGGACAGGGGCGAAATGAGCAGTTCTTC